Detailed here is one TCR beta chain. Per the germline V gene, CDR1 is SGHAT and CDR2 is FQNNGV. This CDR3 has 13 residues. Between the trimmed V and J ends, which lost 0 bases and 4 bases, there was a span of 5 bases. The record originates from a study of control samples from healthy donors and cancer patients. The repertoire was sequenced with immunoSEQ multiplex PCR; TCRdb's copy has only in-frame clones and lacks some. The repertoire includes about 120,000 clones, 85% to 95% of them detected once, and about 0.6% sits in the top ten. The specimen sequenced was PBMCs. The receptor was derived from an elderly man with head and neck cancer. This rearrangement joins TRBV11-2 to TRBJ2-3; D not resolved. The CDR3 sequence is CASSLDGADTQYF. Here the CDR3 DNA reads TGTGCCAGCAGCTTAGATGGCGCAGATACGCAGTATTTT.